The 3 T cell receptor beta chains listed next were all sequenced from one sample in a study of cytomegalovirus exposure and HLA in healthy donors. Amplification used 60 Vbeta primers and 13 Jbeta primers. Generated by immunoSEQ multiplex PCR, the TCRdb table keeps only in-frame clones and is missing some. The sample contains approximately 180,000 clones, around 75% of which appear only once. The source material was PBMCs. Receptors originate from a male donor in good health and CMV-seronegative.

This rearrangement joins TRBV11-2 to TRBJ2-2; possible D gene TRBD1, 6 bases. V shed 5 bases and J shed 5 bases, with 9 bases lying between them. There are 13 residues in the CDR3. Germline V gene lookup returns CDR1 SGHAT and CDR2 FQNNGV. CDR3 amino acids: CASSPQGTGELFF. The CDR3 DNA is TGTGCCAGCAGCCCCCAGGGGACCGGGGAGCTGTTTTTT.

The V gene is TRBV5-4, the J gene TRBJ2-1, with 7 bases that match TRBD2. The CDR3 is made up of 16 amino acids. V dropped 3 bases and J dropped 3; count of bases not matched to a gene: 9. Germline-derived CDR1 and CDR2 are SGHNT and YYREEE (reference sequence). This CDR3 reads CASSWPSGGFYNEQFF. CDR3 DNA: TGTGCCAGCAGCTGGCCTAGCGGAGGCTTCTACAATGAGCAGTTCTTC.

This clone came up once. The genes are TRBV2 and TRBJ1-5; 8 bases match TRBD1. The CDR3 runs 12 residues. Germline CDR1 reads SNHLY; CDR2 reads FYNNEI. J lost 4 bases, V lost 8 bases, and 1 base had no gene match. Written as DNA, the CDR3 is TGTGCCAGCCGGACAGGGAATCAGCCCCAGCATTTT. Its protein product is CASRTGNQPQHF.